The clone carrying this TCR beta chain was observed once. Antigen specificity is unknown. The ends were cut back, 6 bases at V and 3 bases at J, with 12 bases in the middle. Germline assignment: CDR1 SGHTA and CDR2 FQGNSA. The CDR3 sequence is 13 residues long. Each cell subset's genomic DNA was divided evenly among several immunoSEQ plates. TCRdb keeps only in-frame clones here, not all; method: immunoSEQ multiplex PCR. The table has some 380,000 clones, just over 95% seen once. In CD8 memory, CD45RO+ cells were put together with CCR7-negative CD45RA+ TemRA cells. The data stem from a study of shared clonotypes between healthy human individuals. Study in general: Three plates each covered CD4 naive and memory; CD8 naive two, CD8 memory one.

Study-level findings and limits: How much donors shared clonotypes was expected to be affected by sequencing depth.

The TCR was taken from a man aged 25 to 45 in good health. The sample taken for sequencing was memory CD8+ T cells sorted from blood. The subset is: CD45RO+ cells pooled with CCR7-negative TemRA cells. The chain has TRBV7-2 and TRBJ2-7; tentative D call: TRBD1 (6 bases). CDR3 DNA sequence: TGTGCCAGCAGTTCTGACAGGAACTACGAGCAGTACTTC. This codes for CASSSDRNYEQYF.